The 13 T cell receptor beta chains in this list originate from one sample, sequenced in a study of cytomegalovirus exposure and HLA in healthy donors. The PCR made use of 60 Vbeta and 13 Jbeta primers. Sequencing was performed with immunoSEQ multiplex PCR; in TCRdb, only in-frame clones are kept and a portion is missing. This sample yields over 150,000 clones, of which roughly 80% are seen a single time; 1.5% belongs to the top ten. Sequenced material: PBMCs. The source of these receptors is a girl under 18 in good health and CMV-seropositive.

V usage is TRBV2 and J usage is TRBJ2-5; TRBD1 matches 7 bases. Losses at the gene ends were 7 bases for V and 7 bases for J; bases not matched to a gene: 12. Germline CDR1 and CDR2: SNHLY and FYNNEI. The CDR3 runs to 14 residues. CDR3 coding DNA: TGTGCCAGCAATGATAGGGGGCCTAGTTGGACCCAGTACTTC. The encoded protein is CASNDRGPSWTQYF.

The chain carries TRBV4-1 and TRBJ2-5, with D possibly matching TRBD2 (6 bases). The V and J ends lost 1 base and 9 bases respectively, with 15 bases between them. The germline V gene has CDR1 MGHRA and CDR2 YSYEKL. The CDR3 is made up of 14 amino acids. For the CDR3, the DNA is TGCGCCAGCAGCCAAGTTGGCGCAAGGGAGGCCCAGTACTTC. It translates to CASSQVGAREAQYF.

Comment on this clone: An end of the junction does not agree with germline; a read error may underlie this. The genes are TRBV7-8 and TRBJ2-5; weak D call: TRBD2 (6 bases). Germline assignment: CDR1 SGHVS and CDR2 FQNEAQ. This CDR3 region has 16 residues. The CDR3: CAGSLGGLTYQETQYF. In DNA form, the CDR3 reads TGTGCCGGCAGCCTCGGGGGACTCACGTACCAAGAGACCCAGTACTTC. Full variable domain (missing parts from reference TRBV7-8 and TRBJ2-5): GAGVSQSPRYKVAKRGQDVALRCDPISGHVSLFWYQQALGQGPEFLTYFQNEAQLDKSGLPSDRFFAERPEGSVSTLKIQRTQQEDSAVYLCAGSLGGLTYQETQYFGPGTRLLVL.

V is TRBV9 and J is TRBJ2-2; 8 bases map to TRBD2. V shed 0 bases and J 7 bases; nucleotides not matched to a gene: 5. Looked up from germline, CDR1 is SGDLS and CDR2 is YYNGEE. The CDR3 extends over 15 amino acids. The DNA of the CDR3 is TGTGCCAGCAGCGTAGCGGGGGGGCCTGGCGGGGAGCTGTTTTTT. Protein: CASSVAGGPGGELFF.

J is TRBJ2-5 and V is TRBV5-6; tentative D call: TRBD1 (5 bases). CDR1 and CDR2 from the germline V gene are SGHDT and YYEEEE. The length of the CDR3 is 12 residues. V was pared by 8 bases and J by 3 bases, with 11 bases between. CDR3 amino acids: CASGRVEETQYF. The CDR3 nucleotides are TGTGCCAGTGGCAGGGTAGAAGAGACCCAGTACTTC.

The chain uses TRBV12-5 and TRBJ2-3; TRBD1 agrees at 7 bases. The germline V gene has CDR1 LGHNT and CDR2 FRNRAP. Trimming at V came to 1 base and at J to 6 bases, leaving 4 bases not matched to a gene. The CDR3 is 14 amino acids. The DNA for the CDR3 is TGTGCTAGTGGTTTGGACAGGGGCTGGGATACGCAGTATTTT. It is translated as CASGLDRGWDTQYF.

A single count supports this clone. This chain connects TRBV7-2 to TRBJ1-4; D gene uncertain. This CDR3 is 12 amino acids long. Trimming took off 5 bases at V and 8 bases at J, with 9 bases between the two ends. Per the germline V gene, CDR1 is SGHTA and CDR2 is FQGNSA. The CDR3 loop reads CASSQNTEKLFF. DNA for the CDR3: TGTGCCAGCAGCCAGAACACGGAAAAACTGTTTTTT.

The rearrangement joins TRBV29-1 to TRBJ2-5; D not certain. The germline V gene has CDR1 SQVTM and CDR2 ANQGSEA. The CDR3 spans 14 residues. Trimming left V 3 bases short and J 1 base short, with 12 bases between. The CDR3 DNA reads TGCAGCGTTGAGATCGCAGGCCTCCAAGAGACCCAGTACTTC. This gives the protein CSVEIAGLQETQYF.

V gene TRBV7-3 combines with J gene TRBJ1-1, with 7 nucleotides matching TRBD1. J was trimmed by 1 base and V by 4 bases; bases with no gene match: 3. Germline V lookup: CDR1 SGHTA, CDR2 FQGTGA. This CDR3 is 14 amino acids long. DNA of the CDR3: TGTGCCAGCAGCTCGGGACAGCCGAACACTGAAGCTTTCTTT. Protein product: CASSSGQPNTEAFF.

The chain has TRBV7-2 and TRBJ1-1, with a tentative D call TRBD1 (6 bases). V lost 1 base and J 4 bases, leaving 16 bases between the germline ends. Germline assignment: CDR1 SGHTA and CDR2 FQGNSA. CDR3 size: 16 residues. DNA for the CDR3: TGTGCCAGCAGCTTAGTCCAGGGGTGGATGAGCACTGAAGCTTTCTTT. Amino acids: CASSLVQGWMSTEAFF.

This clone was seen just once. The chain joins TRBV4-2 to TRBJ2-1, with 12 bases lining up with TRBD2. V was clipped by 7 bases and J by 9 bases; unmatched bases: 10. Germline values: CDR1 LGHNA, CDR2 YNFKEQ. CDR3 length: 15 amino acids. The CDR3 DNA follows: TGTGCCAGCACCCCCTCTAGCGGGAGGGCCGGTGAGCAGTTCTTC. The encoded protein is CASTPSSGRAGEQFF.

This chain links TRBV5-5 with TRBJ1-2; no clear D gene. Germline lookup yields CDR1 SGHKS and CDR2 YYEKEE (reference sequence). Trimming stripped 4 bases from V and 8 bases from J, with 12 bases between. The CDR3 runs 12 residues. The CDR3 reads CASSPDREGYTF. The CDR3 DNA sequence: TGTGCCAGCAGCCCGGACCGGGAGGGCTACACCTTC.

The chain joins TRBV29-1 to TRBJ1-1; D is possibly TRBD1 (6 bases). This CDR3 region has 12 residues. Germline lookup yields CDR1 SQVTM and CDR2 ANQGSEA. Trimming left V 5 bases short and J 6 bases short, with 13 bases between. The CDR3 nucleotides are TGCAGCGTTATAGGACAGTACTCTGAAGCTTTCTTT. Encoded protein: CSVIGQYSEAFF.